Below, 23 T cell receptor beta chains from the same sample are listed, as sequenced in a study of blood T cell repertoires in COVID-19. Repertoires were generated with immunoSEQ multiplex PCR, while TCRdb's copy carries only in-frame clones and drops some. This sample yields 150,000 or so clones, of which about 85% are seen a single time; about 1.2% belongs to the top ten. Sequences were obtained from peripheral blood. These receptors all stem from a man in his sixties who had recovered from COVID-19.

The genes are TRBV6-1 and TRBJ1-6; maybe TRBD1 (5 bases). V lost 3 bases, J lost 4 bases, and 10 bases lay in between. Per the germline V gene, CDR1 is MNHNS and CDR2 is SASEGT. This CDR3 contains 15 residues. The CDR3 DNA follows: TGTGCCAGCAGTGAGATGGGGGGATATAATTCACCCCTCCACTTT. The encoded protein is CASSEMGGYNSPLHF.

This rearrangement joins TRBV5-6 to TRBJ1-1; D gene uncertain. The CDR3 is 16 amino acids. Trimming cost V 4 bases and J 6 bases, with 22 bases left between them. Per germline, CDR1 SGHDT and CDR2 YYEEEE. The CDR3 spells CASSPFFLGGSPEAFF. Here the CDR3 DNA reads TGTGCCAGCAGCCCCTTCTTCCTGGGAGGGAGCCCTGAAGCTTTCTTT.

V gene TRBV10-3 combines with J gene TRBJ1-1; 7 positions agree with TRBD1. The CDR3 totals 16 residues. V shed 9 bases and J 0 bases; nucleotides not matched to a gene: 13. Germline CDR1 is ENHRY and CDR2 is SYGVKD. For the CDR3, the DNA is TGTGCCATTGGGGACAGCTCAATTAACATGAACACTGAAGCTTTCTTT. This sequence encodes CAIGDSSINMNTEAFF.

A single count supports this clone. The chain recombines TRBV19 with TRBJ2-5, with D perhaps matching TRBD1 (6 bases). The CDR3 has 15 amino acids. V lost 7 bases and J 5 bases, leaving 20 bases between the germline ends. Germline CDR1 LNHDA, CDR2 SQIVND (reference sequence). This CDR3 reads CASTRTGTNGETQYF. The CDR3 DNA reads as TGTGCCAGTACCAGGACGGGGACAAACGGGGAGACCCAGTACTTC.

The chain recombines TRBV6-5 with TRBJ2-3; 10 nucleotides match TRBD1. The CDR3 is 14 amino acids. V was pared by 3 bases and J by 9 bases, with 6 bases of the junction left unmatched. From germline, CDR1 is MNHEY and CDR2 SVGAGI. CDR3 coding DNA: TGTGCCAGCAGTTATGGACAGGGGGAGGCAACGCAGTATTTT. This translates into CASSYGQGEATQYF.

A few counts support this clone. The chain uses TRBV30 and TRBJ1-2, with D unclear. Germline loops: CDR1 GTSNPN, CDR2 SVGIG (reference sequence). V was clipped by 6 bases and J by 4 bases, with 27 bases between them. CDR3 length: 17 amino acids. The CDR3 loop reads CACPGKKGLSTIYGYTF. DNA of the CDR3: TGTGCCTGCCCCGGGAAAAAGGGCCTCTCGACTATCTATGGCTACACCTTC.

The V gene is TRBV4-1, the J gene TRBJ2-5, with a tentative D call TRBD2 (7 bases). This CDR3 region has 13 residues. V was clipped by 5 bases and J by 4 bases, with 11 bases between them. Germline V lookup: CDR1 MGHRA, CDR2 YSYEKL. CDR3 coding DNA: TGCGCCAGCAGCTCAAGGGGGGGAGAGACCCAGTACTTC. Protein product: CASSSRGGETQYF.

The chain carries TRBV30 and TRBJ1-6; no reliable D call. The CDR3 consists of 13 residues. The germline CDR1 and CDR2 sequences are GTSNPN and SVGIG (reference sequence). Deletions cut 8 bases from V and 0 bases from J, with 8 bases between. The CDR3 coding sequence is TGTGCCATATCCAGCTCCTATAATTCACCCCTCCACTTT. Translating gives CAISSSYNSPLHF.

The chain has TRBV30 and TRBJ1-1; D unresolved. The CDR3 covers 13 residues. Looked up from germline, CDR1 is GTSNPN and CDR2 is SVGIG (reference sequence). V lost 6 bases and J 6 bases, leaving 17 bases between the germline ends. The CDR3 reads CACAPTRVAEAFF. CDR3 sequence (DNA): TGTGCCTGCGCCCCGACGAGGGTAGCTGAAGCTTTCTTT.

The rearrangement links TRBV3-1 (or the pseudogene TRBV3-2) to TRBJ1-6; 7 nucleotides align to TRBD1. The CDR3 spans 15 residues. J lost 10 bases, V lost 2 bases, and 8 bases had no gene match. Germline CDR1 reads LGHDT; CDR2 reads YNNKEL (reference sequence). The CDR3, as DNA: TGTGCCAGCAGCCAAACAGGGTCAGGGGGATCACCCCTCCACTTT. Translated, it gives CASSQTGSGGSPLHF.

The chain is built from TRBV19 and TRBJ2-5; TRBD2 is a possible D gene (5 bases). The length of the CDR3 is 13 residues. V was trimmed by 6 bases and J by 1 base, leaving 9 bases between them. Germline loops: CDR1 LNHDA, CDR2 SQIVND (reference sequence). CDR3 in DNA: TGTGCCAGTAGGCTTGGAGGCCAAGAGACCCAGTACTTC. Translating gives CASRLGGQETQYF.

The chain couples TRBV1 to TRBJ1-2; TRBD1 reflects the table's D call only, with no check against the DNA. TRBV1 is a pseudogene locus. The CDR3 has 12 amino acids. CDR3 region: CTSSRQVYGYTF. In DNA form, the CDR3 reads TGCACCAGCAGCCGACAGGTCTATGGCTACACCTTC.

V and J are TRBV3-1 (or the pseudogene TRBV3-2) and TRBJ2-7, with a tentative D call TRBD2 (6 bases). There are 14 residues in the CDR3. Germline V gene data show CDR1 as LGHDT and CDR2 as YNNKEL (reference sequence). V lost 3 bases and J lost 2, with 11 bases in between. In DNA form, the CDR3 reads TGTGCCAGCAGCCATGGAGGGAAGACCTACGAGCAGTACTTC. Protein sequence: CASSHGGKTYEQYF.

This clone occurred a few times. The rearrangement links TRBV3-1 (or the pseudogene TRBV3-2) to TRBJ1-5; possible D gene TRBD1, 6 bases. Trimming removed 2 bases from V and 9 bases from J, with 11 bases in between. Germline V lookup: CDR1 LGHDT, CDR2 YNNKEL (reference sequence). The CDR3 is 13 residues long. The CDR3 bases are TGTGCCAGCAGCCAAAGGGGGACGCGGCCCCAGCATTTT. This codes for CASSQRGTRPQHF.

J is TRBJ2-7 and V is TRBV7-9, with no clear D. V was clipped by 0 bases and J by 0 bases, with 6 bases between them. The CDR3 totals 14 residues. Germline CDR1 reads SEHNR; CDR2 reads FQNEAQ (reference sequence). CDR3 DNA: TGTGCCAGCAGCTTAGCAGCAAACTCCTACGAGCAGTACTTC. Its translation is CASSLAANSYEQYF.

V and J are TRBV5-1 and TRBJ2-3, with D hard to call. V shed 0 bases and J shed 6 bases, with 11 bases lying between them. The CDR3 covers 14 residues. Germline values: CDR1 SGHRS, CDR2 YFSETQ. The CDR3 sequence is CASSLAVAVDTQYF. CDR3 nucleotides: TGCGCCAGCAGCTTGGCCGTAGCTGTGGATACGCAGTATTTT.

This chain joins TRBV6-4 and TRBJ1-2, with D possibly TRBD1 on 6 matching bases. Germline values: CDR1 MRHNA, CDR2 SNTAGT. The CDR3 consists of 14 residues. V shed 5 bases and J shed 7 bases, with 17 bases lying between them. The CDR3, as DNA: TGTGCCAGCAGTCACACCAGGGGCGAGGGTGGCTACACCTTC. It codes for CASSHTRGEGGYTF.

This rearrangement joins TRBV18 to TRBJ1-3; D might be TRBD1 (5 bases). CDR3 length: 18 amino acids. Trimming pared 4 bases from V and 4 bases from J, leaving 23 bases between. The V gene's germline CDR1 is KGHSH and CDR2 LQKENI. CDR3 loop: CASSQIKDQGQRGNTIYF. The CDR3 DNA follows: TGTGCCAGCTCACAAATTAAAGACCAGGGTCAGAGAGGAAACACCATATATTTT.

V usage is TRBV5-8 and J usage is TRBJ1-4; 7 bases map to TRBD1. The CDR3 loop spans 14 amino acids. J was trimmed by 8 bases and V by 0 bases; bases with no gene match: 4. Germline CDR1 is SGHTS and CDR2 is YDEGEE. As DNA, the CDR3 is TGTGCCAGCAGCTTGGGACAGGGTGGAGAAAAACTGTTTTTT. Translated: CASSLGQGGEKLFF. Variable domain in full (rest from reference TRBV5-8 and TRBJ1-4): EAGVTQSPTHLIKTRGQQATLRCSPISGHTSVYWYQQALGLGLQFLLWYDEGEERNRGNFPPRFSGRQFPNYSSELNVNALELEDSALYLCASSLGQGGEKLFFGSGTQLSVL.

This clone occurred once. CDR3 bases: TGTGCCACCCGGGAGACCTATGGCTACACCTTC. Translated: CATRETYGYTF. The rearrangement joins TRBV2 to TRBJ1-2; the D is unclear. This CDR3 is 11 amino acids long. V gave up 10 bases and J gave up 4 bases, with 10 bases separating them. In germline, CDR1 is SNHLY, CDR2 FYNNEI.

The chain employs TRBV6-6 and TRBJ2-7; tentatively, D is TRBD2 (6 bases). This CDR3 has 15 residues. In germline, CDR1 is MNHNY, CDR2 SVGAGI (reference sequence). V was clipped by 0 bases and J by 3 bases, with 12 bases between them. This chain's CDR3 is CASSYSGGANYEQYF. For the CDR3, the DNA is TGTGCCAGCAGTTACTCCGGCGGGGCAAACTACGAGCAGTACTTC.

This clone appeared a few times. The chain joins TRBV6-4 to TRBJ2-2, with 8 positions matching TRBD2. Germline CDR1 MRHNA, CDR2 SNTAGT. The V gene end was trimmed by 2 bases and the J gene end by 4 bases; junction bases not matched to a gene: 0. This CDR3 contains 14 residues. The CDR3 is CASSDGTSTGELFF. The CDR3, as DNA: TGTGCCAGCAGTGACGGGACTAGCACCGGGGAGCTGTTTTTT.

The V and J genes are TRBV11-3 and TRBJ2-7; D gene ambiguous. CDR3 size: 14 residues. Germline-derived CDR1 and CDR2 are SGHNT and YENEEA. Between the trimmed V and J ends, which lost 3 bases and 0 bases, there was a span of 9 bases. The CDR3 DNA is TGTGCCAGCAGCTTGCGAGGCGACTCCTACGAGCAGTACTTC. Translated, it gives CASSLRGDSYEQYF.